The clone carrying this TCR beta chain was seen repeatedly, ten times or more. The data were taken from a study of T-cell memory formation after mild COVID-19. A single record per CDR3 protein comes from TCRdb applying MiXCR to the 5' RACE reads. The sample includes over 500,000 distinct CDR3 sequences, about 18% of them seen just once. The CDR3 loop spans 18 amino acids. CDR1 and CDR2 from the germline V gene are SGHRS and YFSETQ. The junction had 7 bases not matched to a gene; V was cut back by 0 bases and J by 0 bases. Sequenced sample: PBMCs or a T cell subset sorted from them (not recorded which). The TCR originated in an adult woman who had mild COVID-19 (a few samples of this study predate the infection). Cell type and time point are not known. This chain uses TRBV5-1 with TRBJ2-3; TRBD2 aligns across 10 bases. CDR3 amino acids: CASSLARTSGTSTDTQYF. The CDR3 coding sequence is TGCGCCAGCAGCTTGGCTAGGACTAGCGGAACTAGCACAGATACGCAGTATTTT.